This T cell receptor (beta chain) was captured by sequencing in a study of blood T cell repertoires in COVID-19. Study-wide background: T cells, B-cell-depleted T cells, or PBMCs provided the cDNA or gDNA that served as material.

The CDR3 contains 12 residues. Deletions cut 1 base from V and 10 bases from J, with 9 bases between. The germline gives CDR1 SGHRS, CDR2 YFSETQ. Participants came from fewer than 25 US areas, aged roughly 18 to 95 years. As processed by the authors: For nucleated cells, counts were estimated from reference gene primer amplification. Produced via immunoSEQ multiplex PCR; TCRdb's table is partial and in-frame only. From that table come the V and J calls and clone size; the DNA was used to work out D and trimming. Among approximately 260,000 clones, 70% to 90% were seen once, and the ten largest hold roughly 3.5%.

The chain combines TRBV5-1 with TRBJ2-1; a possible D gene is TRBD2 (5 bases). This sequence originates from a woman in her forties with acute COVID-19. The sample comprised PBMCs or T cells enriched from blood (not recorded which). The CDR3 reads CASSLLTGEQFF. The CDR3 DNA is TGCGCCAGCAGCTTGTTGACGGGAGAGCAGTTCTTC.